This T cell receptor (beta chain) was observed in a study of blood T cell repertoires in COVID-19. About the research overall: Material from acute and convalescent COVID-19 was sourced from the United States, Italy and Spain. In each case, the material was cDNA or gDNA derived from T cells, B-cell-depleted T cells, or PBMCs.

Under the authors' procedure: Amplification of reference gene primers was used by the study to estimate nucleated cell counts. This table comes from immunoSEQ multiplex PCR, and its TCRdb copy is limited to in-frame clones, with some not included. The V and J calls and the clone size are those of that table, but D and trimming were determined from the DNA. The data show some 320,000 clones, with around 89% seen just once and 5.5% to 7% held by the top ten. Per the germline V gene, CDR1 is SEHNR and CDR2 is FQNEAQ (reference sequence). V was trimmed by 3 bases and J by 6 bases, leaving 11 bases between them. The CDR3 loop spans 13 amino acids.

The receptor was derived from a woman in her twenties or thirties who had recovered from COVID-19. Source material: peripheral blood. The chain couples TRBV7-9 to TRBJ1-1; D not certain. The CDR3 reads CASSFFHRAEAFF. For the CDR3, the DNA is TGTGCCAGCAGCTTTTTTCACCGGGCTGAAGCTTTCTTT.